The 25 T cell receptor beta chains in this list originate from one sample, sequenced in a study of blood T cell repertoires in COVID-19. Profiling relied on immunoSEQ multiplex PCR, and the TCRdb table lists in-frame clones only, not all of them. The sample lists about 500,000 clones, 70% to 90% occurring once. Sequencing used peripheral blood. Receptors originate from a woman aged 50 to 65 with COVID-19, enrolled during active disease.

The chain is built from TRBV12-3 or TRBV12-4 and TRBJ2-7; D may be TRBD1 (5 bases). The V gene lost 6 bases and the J gene lost 3 bases, with 9 bases spanning the gap. The CDR3 extends over 12 amino acids. CDR3 sequence: CASSQGFYEQYF. The CDR3 nucleotides read TGTGCCAGCAGCCAGGGCTTCTACGAGCAGTACTTC.

CDR3 region: CASMGGAYNEQFF. CDR3 coding DNA: TGTGCCAGTATGGGGGGTGCTTACAATGAGCAGTTCTTC. This chain links TRBV19 with TRBJ2-1; a weak D match, TRBD2 (6 bases). This CDR3 is 13 amino acids long. Germline values: CDR1 LNHDA, CDR2 SQIVND (reference sequence). Trimming took off 7 bases at V and 4 bases at J, with 11 bases between the two ends.

The CDR3 protein is CASSLAGDGYTF. The CDR3 nucleotides read TGTGCCAGCAGTTTAGCAGGGGACGGCTACACCTTC. V usage is TRBV28 and J usage is TRBJ1-2; the D gene is possibly TRBD1 (6 bases). CDR1 and CDR2 (germline): MDHEN, SYDVKM. The CDR3 runs 12 residues. V was clipped by 2 bases and J by 8 bases, with 9 bases between them.

The chain joins TRBV6-5 to TRBJ1-2; 9 bases are shared with TRBD1. V was clipped by 5 bases and J by 6 bases; unmatched bases: 4. Per the germline V gene, CDR1 is MNHEY and CDR2 is SVGAGI. The CDR3 sequence is 13 residues long. CDR3 region: CASSQNRGHGYTF. The CDR3 DNA follows: TGTGCCAGCAGTCAGAACAGGGGGCATGGCTACACCTTC.

The chain links TRBV10-3 to TRBJ2-3, with a tentative D call TRBD2 (6 bases). Germline V gene lookup returns CDR1 ENHRY and CDR2 SYGVKD. V shed 0 bases and J shed 3 bases, with 10 bases lying between them. The CDR3 runs to 15 residues. In DNA, the CDR3 is TGTGCCATCAGTGAGTCGACTAGTTCTACAGATACGCAGTATTTT. Amino acids: CAISESTSSTDTQYF.

As for this clone: The sample holds other DNA sequences that translate to the same CDR3. V usage is TRBV30 and J usage is TRBJ2-7; D is unresolved. Germline CDR1 and CDR2: GTSNPN and SVGIG (reference sequence). With 5 bases removed from V and 0 bases from J, the gap between germline ends came to 8 bases. CDR3 size: 12 residues. CDR3 nucleotides: TGTGCCTGGGGTCGGAGCTCCTACGAGCAGTACTTC. Protein sequence: CAWGRSSYEQYF.

This clone was seen a single time. The CDR3 DNA reads as TGTGCCAGCAGCTCCCTGGGGCGGGGGGGAGAGACCCAGTACTTC. It yields the protein CASSSLGRGGETQYF. V and J are TRBV7-8 and TRBJ2-5; 9 nucleotides line up with TRBD2. The CDR3 extends over 15 amino acids. Germline CDR1 and CDR2: SGHVS and FQNEAQ. Trimming removed 4 bases from V and 4 bases from J; junction bases left unmatched: 7.

J is TRBJ2-5 and V is TRBV18, with TRBD1 matching 11 bases. V gave up 4 bases and J gave up 5 bases; unmatched junction bases: 6. This CDR3 comprises 15 residues. Germline V gene lookup returns CDR1 KGHSH and CDR2 LQKENI. CDR3 region: CASSLDRGPWETQYF. The CDR3 nucleotides read TGTGCCAGCTCACTGGACAGGGGGCCATGGGAGACCCAGTACTTC.

The chain combines TRBV11-3 with TRBJ2-1; 7 positions match TRBD2. After removal of 5 bases from V and 4 bases from J, the junction contained 8 bases not matched to a gene. The CDR3 extends over 15 amino acids. The germline V gene has CDR1 SGHNT and CDR2 YENEEA. The DNA of the CDR3 is TGTGCCAGCAGCGCGGGACTAACCCCATACAATGAGCAGTTCTTC. This codes for CASSAGLTPYNEQFF.

This clone was seen once. This chain joins TRBV4-1 and TRBJ2-1; 10 bases are a match to TRBD1. From germline, CDR1 is MGHRA and CDR2 YSYEKL. This CDR3 comprises 16 residues. J gave up 5 bases and V 4 bases, and 8 bases lay outside the gene matches. Here the CDR3 DNA reads TGCGCCAGCAGCCGGTTCGACAGGGGGCTTAACAATGAGCAGTTCTTC. Translation gives CASSRFDRGLNNEQFF.

The chain has TRBV5-4 and TRBJ1-4; D uncertain. CDR3 length: 14 amino acids. Trimming cost V 3 bases and J 2 bases, with 8 bases left between them. CDR1 is SGHNT and CDR2 is YYREEE in the germline V gene (reference sequence). The CDR3 loop is CASSSYTTNEKLFF. In DNA form, the CDR3 reads TGTGCCAGCAGCTCCTATACCACTAATGAAAAACTGTTTTTT.

V gene TRBV3-1 (or the pseudogene TRBV3-2) combines with J gene TRBJ2-2; D is perhaps TRBD1 (6 bases). Per germline, CDR1 LGHDT and CDR2 YNNKEL (reference sequence). V was clipped by 4 bases and J by 6 bases, with 15 bases between them. The CDR3 spans 15 residues. The CDR3 here is CASSLWTVGAGELFF. CDR3 DNA sequence: TGTGCCAGCAGCCTGTGGACAGTTGGGGCCGGGGAGCTGTTTTTT.

The CDR3 sequence: CASSLARQGSNSPLHF. The CDR3 region has the DNA TGCGCCAGCAGCTTGGCCCGACAGGGCTCAAATTCACCCCTCCACTTT. The V gene is TRBV5-1, the J gene TRBJ1-6; 7 nucleotides agree with TRBD1. J lost 7 bases, V lost 0 bases, and 7 bases had no gene match. The CDR3 extends over 16 amino acids. Germline V gives CDR1 SGHRS, CDR2 YFSETQ. The full variable domain, completed using reference TRBV5-1 and TRBJ1-6, is KAGVTQTPRYLIKTRGQQVTLSCSPISGHRSVSWYQQTPGQGLQFLFEYFSETQRNKGNFPGRFSGRQFSNSRSEMNVSTLELGDSALYLCASSLARQGSNSPLHFGNGTRLTVT.

The rearrangement links TRBV6-1 to TRBJ2-2, with 8 bases aligning to TRBD2. The CDR3 consists of 19 residues. The ends lost 0 bases at V and 2 bases at J; junction bases unmatched: 11. Germline CDR1 is MNHNS and CDR2 is SASEGT. The CDR3 spells CASSEARFGGLVNTGELFF. The CDR3 bases are TGTGCCAGCAGTGAAGCGCGTTTTGGGGGACTAGTCAACACCGGGGAGCTGTTTTTT.

V is TRBV28 and J is TRBJ2-4; weak D call: TRBD2 (5 bases). V lost 5 bases, J lost 7 bases, and 6 bases lay in between. The CDR3 sequence is 11 residues long. CDR1 and CDR2 (germline): MDHEN, SYDVKM. In DNA form, the CDR3 reads TGTGCCAGCAGTCGAGGGAACATTCAGTACTTC. Translated: CASSRGNIQYF.

This rearrangement joins TRBV28 to TRBJ1-2; D unclear. Trimming pared 2 bases from V and 6 bases from J, leaving 13 bases between. This CDR3 region has 14 residues. Per germline, CDR1 MDHEN and CDR2 SYDVKM. The CDR3 bases are TGTGCCAGCAGTTTACCAGAACAGTACAATGGCTACACCTTC. It translates to CASSLPEQYNGYTF.

Turning to this clone: The junction does not match germline at one end; this may be a read error. The V call is TRBV6-1, the J call TRBJ1-5; D is undetermined. The V gene's germline CDR1 is MNHNS and CDR2 SASEGT. The CDR3 sequence is 13 residues long. In DNA form, the CDR3 reads TGTGCCAGCAGAGAAGACAACAATCAGCCCCAGCATTTT. Its translation is CASREDNNQPQHF.

The chain links TRBV21-1 to TRBJ2-3; TRBD1 is the table's D call and was not checked against the DNA. TRBV21-1 is a pseudogene. The CDR3 runs 17 residues. CDR3 protein: CASSKRGSELSTDTQYF. The CDR3 nucleotides read TGTGCCAGCAGCAAAAGGGGGAGCGAGTTAAGCACAGATACGCAGTATTTT.

V is TRBV9 and J is TRBJ1-1; D is undetermined. Trimming removed 3 bases at V and 2 bases at J, with 8 bases between. The CDR3 consists of 13 residues. Germline CDR1 SGDLS, CDR2 YYNGEE. CDR3 loop: CASSAVANTEAFF. The DNA of the CDR3 is TGTGCCAGCAGCGCAGTGGCAAACACTGAAGCTTTCTTT.

J is TRBJ1-2 and V is TRBV19; TRBD1 aligns across 7 bases. Germline CDR1 reads LNHDA; CDR2 reads SQIVND (reference sequence). This CDR3 is built from 17 residues. J was trimmed by 8 bases and V by 7 bases; bases with no gene match: 22. The CDR3 region has the DNA TGTGCCAGTACTCTCATGGCGGGGACAGTAGATAAGGAAGGCTACACCTTC. It encodes CASTLMAGTVDKEGYTF.

A note on this clone: Different DNA sequences within this sample yield the same CDR3. The rearrangement joins TRBV5-1 to TRBJ1-1, with a tentative D call TRBD1 (6 bases). CDR3 size: 13 residues. The V gene's germline CDR1 is SGHRS and CDR2 YFSETQ. The V and J ends lost 2 bases and 3 bases respectively, with 8 bases between them. CDR3 DNA sequence: TGCGCCAGCAGCTTACAGGGAGACACTGAAGCTTTCTTT. This codes for CASSLQGDTEAFF.

V usage is TRBV4-1 and J usage is TRBJ1-2, with 10 bases fitting TRBD1. The J segment lost 4 bases and the V segment lost 2 bases, leaving 4 bases of the junction unmatched. The CDR3 sequence is 15 residues long. The V gene's germline CDR1 is MGHRA and CDR2 YSYEKL. In DNA, the CDR3 is TGCGCCAGCAGCCAACAGAGGACAGGGGGCTATGGCTACACCTTC. It translates to CASSQQRTGGYGYTF.

For the CDR3, the DNA is TGTGCCAGCAGTTCAGGGTTCAGGAATAATTCACCCCTCCACTTT. Translated: CASSSGFRNNSPLHF. The chain combines TRBV27 with TRBJ1-6, with a possible D match to TRBD1 (5 bases). CDR1 and CDR2 from the germline V gene are MNHEY and SMNVEV (reference sequence). The CDR3 runs to 15 residues. The ends were cut back, 4 bases at V and 5 bases at J, with 12 bases in the middle.

This chain joins TRBV10-3 and TRBJ2-1; D perhaps matches TRBD2 (7 bases). This CDR3 is built from 14 residues. V was clipped by 11 bases and J by 7 bases, with 21 bases between them. Germline lookup yields CDR1 ENHRY and CDR2 SYGVKD. This chain's CDR3 is CASKEGGAQNEQFF. In DNA, the CDR3 is TGTGCCTCTAAAGAAGGGGGGGCGCAGAATGAGCAGTTCTTC.

Worth noting for this clone: This sample also contains other DNA sequences that code for the same CDR3. The genes are TRBV9 and TRBJ2-2; 12 bases match TRBD2. The CDR3 covers 16 residues. Looked up from germline, CDR1 is SGDLS and CDR2 is YYNGEE. V lost 4 bases, J lost 1 base, and 2 bases stayed unmatched. The CDR3 loop is CASSLGLAGNTGELFF. Written as DNA, the CDR3 is TGTGCCAGCAGCTTGGGACTAGCGGGGAACACCGGGGAGCTGTTTTTT.